This T cell receptor beta chain is drawn from a study of control samples from healthy donors and cancer patients. Method: immunoSEQ multiplex PCR; TCRdb's copy keeps in-frame clones and lacks some. The sample shows under 150,000 clones, about 95% of them seen only once. Trimming stripped 6 bases from V and 3 bases from J, with 12 bases between. Germline CDR1 is MNHEY and CDR2 is SVGEGT. This CDR3 has 13 amino acids. The chain carries TRBV6-2 or TRBV6-3 and TRBJ2-7; possibly TRBD1 for D (5 bases). Sample: blood. The clonotype originates from a man aged 30-40 years in good health. The CDR3 reads CASSLGHLYEQYF. As DNA, the CDR3 is TGTGCCAGCAGCCTAGGACATCTCTACGAGCAGTACTTC.